This TCR beta chain was found in a study of human T cells and chemical hapten exposure. Details on this clonotype: Antigen specificity is unknown. The germline gene is not matched at one end of the junction; a read error may be the cause.

Unique molecular identifiers were attached to individual cDNA molecules within the library. One entry per CDR3 protein, called by TCRdb with MiXCR from the RACE reads. The sample has roughly 120,000 distinct CDR3 sequences; 8.5% to 9.5% are singletons. This sample's time point: healthy volunteer bleed at 2 weeks. RNA extraction used unfractionated whole blood as the source of total RNA. The CDR3 contains 17 residues. Germline values: CDR1 LGHNA, CDR2 YNFKEQ. Overall study findings and caveats: No alteration of TCRs above 1 in 1000 frequency was seen with DPC sensitization.

This chain connects TRBV4-2 to TRBJ2-7; 9 nucleotides line up with TRBD2. This clonotype was obtained from a male donor in good health. Some clones in this sample may be carry-over from other donors' samples. The sequenced material came from whole blood. CDR3 region: CASSQGPASGAAYEQYF. CDR3 bases: TGCGCCAGCAGCCAAGGTCCGGCTAGCGGGGCTGCGTACGAGCAGTACTTC.